The 13 T cell receptor beta chains reported below all come from one sample, sequenced in a study of blood T cell repertoires in COVID-19. This table comes from immunoSEQ multiplex PCR, and its TCRdb copy is limited to in-frame clones, with some not included. The sample has around 99,000 clones, less than 95% seen once; the top ten hold roughly 5%. Sequencing input: peripheral blood. The receptors were sampled from a man aged 50 or older with acute or convalescent COVID-19.

The chain carries TRBV6-5 and TRBJ2-5, with D perhaps TRBD2 (6 bases). V lost 8 bases to trimming and J lost 4 bases, with 11 bases between them. The CDR3 consists of 12 residues. Per the germline V gene, CDR1 is MNHEY and CDR2 is SVGAGI. For the CDR3, the DNA is TGTGCCAGCCTCCTAGCGCGAGAGACCCAGTACTTC. As protein: CASLLARETQYF.

The CDR3 DNA is TGCGCCAGCAGCTCTGGGACAGGCGCTAGCAATCAGCCCCAGCATTTT. This codes for CASSSGTGASNQPQHF. The chain links TRBV5-1 to TRBJ1-5; 8 bases align to TRBD1. V lost 3 bases, J lost 0 bases, and 5 bases stayed unmatched. The CDR3 sequence is 16 residues long. Looked up from germline, CDR1 is SGHRS and CDR2 is YFSETQ.

In its sample, this clone was seen a few times. J is TRBJ1-1 and V is TRBV6-5; TRBD1 matches 7 bases. Germline CDR1 MNHEY, CDR2 SVGAGI. V lost 6 bases, J lost 4 bases, and 2 bases stayed unmatched. The CDR3 runs 12 residues. CDR3 nucleotides: TGTGCCAGCAGACGGACAGGCACTGAAGCTTTCTTT. It is translated as CASRRTGTEAFF.

The rearrangement uses TRBV29-1 and TRBJ1-2; 7 nucleotides line up with TRBD1. Germline V gene data show CDR1 as SQVTM and CDR2 as ANQGSEA. V gave up 1 base and J gave up 6 bases; unmatched junction bases: 2. The CDR3 has 12 amino acids. This chain's CDR3 is CSVEGQGNGYTF. CDR3 DNA: TGCAGCGTTGAAGGACAGGGAAATGGCTACACCTTC. The whole variable domain, filled in from reference TRBV29-1 and TRBJ1-2, reads SAVISQKPSRDICQRGTSLTIQCQVDSQVTMMFWYRQQPGQSLTLIATANQGSEATYESGFVIDKFPISRPNLTFSTLTVSNMSPEDSSIYLCSVEGQGNGYTFGSGTRLTVV.

This chain links TRBV21-1 with TRBJ2-7; the table's D call TRBD2 went unverified against the DNA. TRBV21-1 is a pseudogene segment. The CDR3 sequence is 16 residues long. CDR3 nucleotides: TGTGCCGGCAAGACTAGCGGGAGGGCGAGGTTCTACGAGCAGTACTTC. Translation gives CAGKTSGRARFYEQYF.

This clone came up once. V usage is TRBV7-2 and J usage is TRBJ2-1; 7 positions agree with TRBD2. The CDR3 is made up of 16 amino acids. Germline V gene lookup returns CDR1 SGHTA and CDR2 FQGNSA. J was trimmed by 2 bases and V by 11 bases; bases with no gene match: 15. The CDR3 spells CASGGVRGRAYNEQFF. The CDR3 DNA follows: TGTGCCTCCGGAGGGGTACGAGGGAGGGCCTACAATGAGCAGTTCTTC. The full variable domain, with the rest looked up from reference TRBV7-2 and TRBJ2-1, is GAGVSQSPSNKVTEKGKDVELRCDPISGHTALYWYRQSLGQGLEFLIYFQGNSAPDKSGLPSDRFSAERTGGSVSTLTIQRTQQEDSAVYLCASGGVRGRAYNEQFFGPGTRLTVL.

This clone occurred once. V gene TRBV29-1 combines with J gene TRBJ2-4; 8 positions agree with TRBD1. Germline V gene sequence: CDR1 SQVTM, CDR2 ANQGSEA. The CDR3 contains 12 residues. Trimming took 7 bases from V and 3 from J; bases not matched to a gene: 2. CDR3 nucleotides: TGCAGCGCGACAGGGGACAAAAACATTCAGTACTTC. Its translation is CSATGDKNIQYF.

The CDR3 DNA is TGTGCCAGCAGTACTCTGGACAGTTATAATTCACCCCTCCACTTT. Translation: CASSTLDSYNSPLHF. V is TRBV9 and J is TRBJ1-6, with a possible D match to TRBD1 (6 bases). CDR3 length equals 15 residues. Germline V gene sequence: CDR1 SGDLS, CDR2 YYNGEE. V lost 5 bases, J lost 4 bases, and 13 bases lay in between.

The J gene is TRBJ1-2, the V gene TRBV24-1; D is ambiguous. Germline V gene data show CDR1 as KGHDR and CDR2 as SFDVKD. V was trimmed by 7 bases and J by 2 bases, leaving 10 bases between them. The length of the CDR3 is 13 residues. CDR3 in amino acids: CATSPGENYGYTF. The CDR3 DNA reads TGTGCCACCAGCCCCGGGGAGAACTATGGCTACACCTTC.

V usage is TRBV2 and J usage is TRBJ1-2; 7 bases line up with TRBD1. This CDR3 region has 13 residues. J lost 6 bases, V lost 6 bases, and 7 bases had no gene match. Looked up from germline, CDR1 is SNHLY and CDR2 is FYNNEI. The CDR3 DNA follows: TGTGCCAGCAGGAAAGGGGGCGGGGATGGCTACACCTTC. Encoded protein: CASRKGGGDGYTF.

V is TRBV29-1 and J is TRBJ1-5; possibly TRBD1 for D (5 bases). The V gene lost 4 bases and the J gene lost 6 bases, with 13 bases spanning the gap. The CDR3 spans 13 residues. CDR1 is SQVTM and CDR2 is ANQGSEA in the germline V gene. The CDR3 region is CSVGAGSSQPQHF. CDR3 coding DNA: TGCAGCGTTGGAGCAGGGTCGTCTCAGCCCCAGCATTTT. Looking up the rest from reference TRBV29-1 and TRBJ1-5 gives the full variable domain: SAVISQKPSRDICQRGTSLTIQCQVDSQVTMMFWYRQQPGQSLTLIATANQGSEATYESGFVIDKFPISRPNLTFSTLTVSNMSPEDSSIYLCSVGAGSSQPQHFGDGTRLSIL.

This clone was picked up one time. The CDR3 region is CASSMRIYQETQYF. CDR3 DNA sequence: TGTGCCAGTAGTATGCGGATTTACCAAGAGACCCAGTACTTC. V is TRBV19 and J is TRBJ2-5; the D is unclear. This CDR3 has 14 amino acids. Germline V gives CDR1 LNHDA, CDR2 SQIVND (reference sequence). V lost 3 bases and J 0 bases, leaving 8 bases between the germline ends.

This rearrangement joins TRBV23-1 to TRBJ2-2; D is uncertain. TRBV23-1 is labeled an ORF, and its function is uncertain. CDR3 size: 14 residues. Deletions cut 0 bases from V and 7 bases from J, with 9 bases between. The CDR3 loop is CASSQSTESGELFF. CDR3 DNA sequence: TGCGCCAGCAGTCAATCTACTGAAAGCGGGGAGCTGTTTTTT.